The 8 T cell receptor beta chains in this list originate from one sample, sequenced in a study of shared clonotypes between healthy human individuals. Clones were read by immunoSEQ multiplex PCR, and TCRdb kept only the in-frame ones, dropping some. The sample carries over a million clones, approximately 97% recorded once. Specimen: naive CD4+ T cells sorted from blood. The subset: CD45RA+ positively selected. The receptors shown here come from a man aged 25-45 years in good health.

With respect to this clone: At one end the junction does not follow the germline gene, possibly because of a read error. CDR3 amino acids: CASREGTGGDQPQHF. The CDR3 DNA follows: TGTGCCAGCAGGGAAGGGACAGGGGGGGATCAGCCCCAGCATTTT. This sequence joins TRBV2 and TRBJ1-5; 11 bases fit TRBD1. The CDR3 extends over 15 amino acids. Looked up from germline, CDR1 is SNHLY and CDR2 is FYNNEI.

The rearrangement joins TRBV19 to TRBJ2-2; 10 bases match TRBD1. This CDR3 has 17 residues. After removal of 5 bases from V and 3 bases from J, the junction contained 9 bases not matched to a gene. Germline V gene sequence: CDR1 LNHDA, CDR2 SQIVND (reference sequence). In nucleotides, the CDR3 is TGTGCCAGTAGTCGGACAGGGGGTCGGTTGGACACCGGGGAGCTGTTTTTT. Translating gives CASSRTGGRLDTGELFF.

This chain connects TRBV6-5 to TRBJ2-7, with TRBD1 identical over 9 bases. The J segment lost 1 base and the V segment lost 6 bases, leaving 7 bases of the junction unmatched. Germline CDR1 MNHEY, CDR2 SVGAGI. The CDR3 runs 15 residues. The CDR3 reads CASSLSGTGSYEQYF. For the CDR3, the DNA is TGTGCCAGCAGCCTCTCCGGGACAGGGTCCTACGAGCAGTACTTC.

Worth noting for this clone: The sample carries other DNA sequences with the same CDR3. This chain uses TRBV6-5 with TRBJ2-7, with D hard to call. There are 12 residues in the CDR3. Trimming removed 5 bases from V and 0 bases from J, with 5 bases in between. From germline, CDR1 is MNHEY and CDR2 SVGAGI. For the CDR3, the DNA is TGTGCCAGCAGTCAAAGCTCCTACGAGCAGTACTTC. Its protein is CASSQSSYEQYF.

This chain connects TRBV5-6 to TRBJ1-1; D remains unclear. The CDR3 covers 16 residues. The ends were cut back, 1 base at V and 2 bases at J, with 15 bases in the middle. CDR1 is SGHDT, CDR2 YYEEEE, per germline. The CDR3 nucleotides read TGTGCCAGCAGCTTGTACGGGCCCTTAGGAAACACTGAAGCTTTCTTT. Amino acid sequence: CASSLYGPLGNTEAFF.

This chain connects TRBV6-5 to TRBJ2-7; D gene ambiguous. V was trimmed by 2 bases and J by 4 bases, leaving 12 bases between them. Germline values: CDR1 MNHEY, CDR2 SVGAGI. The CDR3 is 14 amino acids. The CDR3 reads CASSYKGGEYEQYF. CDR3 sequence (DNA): TGTGCCAGCAGTTACAAGGGTGGAGAGTACGAGCAGTACTTC.

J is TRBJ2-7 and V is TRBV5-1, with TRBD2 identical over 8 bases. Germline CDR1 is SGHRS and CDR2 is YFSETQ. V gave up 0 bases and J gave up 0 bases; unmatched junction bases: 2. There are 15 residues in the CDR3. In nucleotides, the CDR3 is TGCGCCAGCAGCTTGGCGGGGGGGCCCTCCTACGAGCAGTACTTC. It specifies CASSLAGGPSYEQYF.

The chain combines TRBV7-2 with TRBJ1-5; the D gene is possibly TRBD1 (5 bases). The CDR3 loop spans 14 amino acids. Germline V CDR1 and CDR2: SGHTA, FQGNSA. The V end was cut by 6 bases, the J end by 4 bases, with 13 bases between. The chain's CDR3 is CASSPNSGNQPQHF. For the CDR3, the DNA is TGTGCCAGCAGTCCCAACTCAGGGAATCAGCCCCAGCATTTT.